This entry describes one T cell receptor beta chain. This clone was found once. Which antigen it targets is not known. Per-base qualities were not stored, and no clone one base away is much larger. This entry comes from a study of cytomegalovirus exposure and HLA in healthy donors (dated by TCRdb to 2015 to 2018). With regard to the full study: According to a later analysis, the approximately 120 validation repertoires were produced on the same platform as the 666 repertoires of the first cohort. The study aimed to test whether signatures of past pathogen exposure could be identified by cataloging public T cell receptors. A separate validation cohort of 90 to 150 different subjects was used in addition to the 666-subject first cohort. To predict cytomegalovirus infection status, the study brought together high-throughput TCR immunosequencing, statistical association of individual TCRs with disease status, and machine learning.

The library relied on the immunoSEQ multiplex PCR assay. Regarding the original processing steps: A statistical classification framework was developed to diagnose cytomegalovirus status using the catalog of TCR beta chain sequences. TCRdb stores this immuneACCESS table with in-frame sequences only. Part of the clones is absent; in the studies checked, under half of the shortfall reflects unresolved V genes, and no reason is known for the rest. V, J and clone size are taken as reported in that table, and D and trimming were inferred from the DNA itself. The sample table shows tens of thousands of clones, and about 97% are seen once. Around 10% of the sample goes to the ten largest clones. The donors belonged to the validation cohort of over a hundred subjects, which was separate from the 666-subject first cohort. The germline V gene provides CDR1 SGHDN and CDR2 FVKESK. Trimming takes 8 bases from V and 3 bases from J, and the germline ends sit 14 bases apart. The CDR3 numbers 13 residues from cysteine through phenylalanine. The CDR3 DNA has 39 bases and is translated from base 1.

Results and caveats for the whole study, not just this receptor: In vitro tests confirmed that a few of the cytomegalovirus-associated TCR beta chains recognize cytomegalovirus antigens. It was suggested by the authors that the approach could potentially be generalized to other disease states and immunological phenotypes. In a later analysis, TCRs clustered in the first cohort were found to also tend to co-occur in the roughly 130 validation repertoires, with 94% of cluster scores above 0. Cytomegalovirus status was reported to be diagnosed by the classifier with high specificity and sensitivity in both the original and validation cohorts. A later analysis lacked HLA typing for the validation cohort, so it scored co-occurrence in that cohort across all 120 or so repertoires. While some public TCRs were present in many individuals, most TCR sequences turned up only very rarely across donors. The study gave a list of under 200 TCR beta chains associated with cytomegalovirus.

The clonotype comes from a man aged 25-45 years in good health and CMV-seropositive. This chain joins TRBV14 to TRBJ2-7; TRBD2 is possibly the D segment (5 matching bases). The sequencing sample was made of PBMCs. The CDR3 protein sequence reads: CASRRVGYYEQYF. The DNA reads TGTGCCAGCCGGCGGGTGGGGTACTACGAGCAGTACTTC.